This T cell receptor beta chain was sequenced during a study of human T cells and chemical hapten exposure listed by TCRdb under 2021. General notes on the study: For sensitization, 2% DPC in acetone was applied to a roughly 2 cm by roughly 2 cm area of upper inner arm skin. Peripheral blood TCR repertoire changes were tracked in vivo in alopecia patients during primary and secondary sensitization to the hapten diphenylcyclopropenone (DPC). Patch testing on the upper back used Finn chambers containing 0.01% DPC, with scoring done after 6 days according to International Contact Dermatitis Research Group standards. Blood for TCR sequencing was provided by twenty-nine alopecia patients at one to four time points (pre-sensitization, 2, 6 and 24 weeks). Patient blood was sampled pre-sensitization (week 0) and at 2, 6 and about 24 weeks after DPC sensitization. Libraries were pooled for sequencing, and per-sample TCR yields varied mainly because of small differences in library volumes within the pool. Throughout the roughly 26-week study period, patients were also given weekly therapeutic DPC doses on the scalp. Alopecia areata with under or over 50% scalp involvement, alopecia totalis and alopecia universalis were represented in the patient cohort, which was mostly female.

Read against the paper, the sample's time point label means: pre-sensitization, week 0. The label giving this sample's treatment or condition can be read as: therapeutic diphenylcyclopropenone sensitization with weekly scalp DPC. At each patch-test visit, blood was drawn before the patch test was applied. Eligible patients were aged 18 to 70, diagnosed with alopecia, deemed suitable for DPC therapy, and excluded if pregnant. Unfractionated whole blood was collected in Tempus Blood RNA tubes, and total RNA was extracted from that blood. The V end gives up 0 bases and the J end 8 bases, leaving 12 bases in the junction not matched to a gene. Inclusive of the bounding cysteine and phenylalanine, the CDR3 is 15 residues long. The sequence is cut down to CDR3 DNA, 45 bases in frame from base 1. Via the germline V gene (reference sequence), CDR1 is DFQATT and CDR2 SNEGSKA. Libraries came from RACE. The listed sequencing device is NextSeq 500. Library preparation attached unique molecular identifiers to individual cDNA molecules for quantitative, reproducible TCR counting. Both TCR alpha and TCR beta chains were sequenced from each blood RNA sample. The source study handled its data this way. The median number of TCRs per sample was around 96,000, ranging from roughly 20,000 to 700,000. The Decombinator software suite was used to annotate V, J and CDR3 in the TCR reads. For PS versus PT1 abundance plots, all samples were subsampled to the same number of TCRs (28,000). TCRs were defined as expanded if absent before sensitization and observed at least eight times at the 2-week time point. TCRdb handled the public reads itself, with Q25 trimming in fastp and clone calling in MiXCR, and kept productive beta chains. Records with the same CDR3 protein are collapsed into one entry carrying the most frequent genes and DNA. The V and J calls here are based on TCRdb, not the publication. Within this sample are 350,000 to 400,000 distinct CDR3 sequences, with approximately 5.1% of them counted one time only. Of the sample, about 2.5% falls within the top ten clones.

The study at large found these results: Compared with pre-sensitization or healthy control sets, expanded TCRs formed significantly more large CDR3 similarity clusters, which is consistent with antigen-driven responses. Because every patient had alopecia, a presumed autoimmune disease, the patients' immune response might differ from that of healthy individuals. The number of TCRs above 1 in 1000 frequency did not change with DPC sensitization; there was no evidence of global repertoire structure alterations. Repeated subsampling changed both the strength of the expansion versus patch-test correlation and the threshold at which that correlation became significant. Patch test score was positively correlated with the number of PT1 expanded TCRs, with significance at thresholds 8, 16 and 32 but not at 4.

In regard to this clonotype: It lacks a known antigen. Base qualities are missing; no much larger clone stands one base away.

The specimen was whole blood, collected in connection with sensitization to the hapten diphenylcyclopropenone (DPC). Recombination linked TRBV20-1 to TRBJ1-2, and TRBD1 matches 7 of the central bases. This clonotype was sampled from a woman between 45 and 60 years old with alopecia areata. Some clones in this sample may be carry-over from other donors' samples. The CDR3 loop reads CSARDIDRVFGGYTF. The bases read TGCAGTGCTAGAGATATAGACAGGGTGTTCGGAGGCTACACCTTC.